These 2 T cell receptor beta chains originate from one sample sequenced in a study of blood T cell repertoires in COVID-19. Clones were read by immunoSEQ multiplex PCR, and TCRdb kept only the in-frame ones, dropping some. The table records almost 95,000 clones, around 82% of them present only once. Material: peripheral blood. Source of these receptors: a man in his sixties with acute or convalescent COVID-19.

The table lists this clone with a count of one. This sequence joins TRBV5-4 and TRBJ2-3; 11 nucleotides agree with TRBD2. V gave up 6 bases and J gave up 3 bases; unmatched junction bases: 6. Germline V gene data show CDR1 as SGHNT and CDR2 as YYREEE (reference sequence). This CDR3 spans 15 amino acids. The CDR3 sequence: CASINSGGGTDTQYF. The CDR3 coding sequence is TGTGCCAGCATCAATAGCGGGGGGGGGACAGATACGCAGTATTTT.

This chain links TRBV4-1 with TRBJ1-5; weak D call: TRBD1 (5 bases). Germline values: CDR1 MGHRA, CDR2 YSYEKL. The V end was cut by 3 bases, the J end by 4 bases, with 16 bases between. CDR3 size: 16 residues. This chain's CDR3 is CASSQLPGLNNQPQHF. CDR3 nucleotide sequence: TGCGCCAGCAGCCAGCTCCCGGGACTCAATAATCAGCCCCAGCATTTT.